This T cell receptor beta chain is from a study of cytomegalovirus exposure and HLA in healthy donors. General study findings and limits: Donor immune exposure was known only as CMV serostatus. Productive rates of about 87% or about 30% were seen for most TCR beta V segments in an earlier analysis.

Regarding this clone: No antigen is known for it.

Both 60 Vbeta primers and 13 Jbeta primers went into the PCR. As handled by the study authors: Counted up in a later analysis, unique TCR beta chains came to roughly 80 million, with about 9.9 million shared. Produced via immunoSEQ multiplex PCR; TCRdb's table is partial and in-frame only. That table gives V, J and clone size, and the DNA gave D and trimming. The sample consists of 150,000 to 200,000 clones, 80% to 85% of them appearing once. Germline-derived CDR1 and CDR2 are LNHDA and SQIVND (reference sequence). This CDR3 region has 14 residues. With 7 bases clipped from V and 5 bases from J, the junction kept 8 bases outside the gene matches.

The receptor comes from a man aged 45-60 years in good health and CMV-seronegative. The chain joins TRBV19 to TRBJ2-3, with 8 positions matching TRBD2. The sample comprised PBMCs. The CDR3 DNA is TGTGCCAGTACCGGTACGGGGGGGGTAGATACGCAGTATTTT. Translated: CASTGTGGVDTQYF.